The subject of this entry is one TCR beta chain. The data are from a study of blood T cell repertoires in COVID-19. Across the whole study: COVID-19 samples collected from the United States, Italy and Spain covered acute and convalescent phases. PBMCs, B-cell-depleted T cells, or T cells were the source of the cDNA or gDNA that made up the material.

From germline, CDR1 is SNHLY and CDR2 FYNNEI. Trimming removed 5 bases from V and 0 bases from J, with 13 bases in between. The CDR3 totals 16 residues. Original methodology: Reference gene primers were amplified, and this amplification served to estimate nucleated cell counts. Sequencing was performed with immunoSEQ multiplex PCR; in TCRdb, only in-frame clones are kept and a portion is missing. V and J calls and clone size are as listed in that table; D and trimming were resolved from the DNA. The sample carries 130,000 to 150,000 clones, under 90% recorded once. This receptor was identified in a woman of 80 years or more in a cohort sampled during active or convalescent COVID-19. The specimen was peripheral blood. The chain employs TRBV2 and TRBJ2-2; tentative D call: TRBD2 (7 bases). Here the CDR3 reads CASSQRGGPNTGELFF. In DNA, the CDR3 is TGTGCCAGCAGTCAGAGGGGGGGCCCGAACACCGGGGAGCTGTTTTTT.